The 25 T cell receptor beta chains below come from one sample, sequenced in a study of CD4 T cells in relation to SARS-CoV-2 and coronaviruses. Before the COVID-19 pandemic, during about 2011-2019, CD4+ T cells were taken from unexposed donors. Sequencing was performed with immunoSEQ multiplex PCR; in TCRdb, only in-frame clones are kept and a portion is missing. The sample has about 68,000 clones; just over 90% are singletons. Sequencing was carried out using naive CD4+ T cells from PBMCs. Sample subset: naive CD4+ T cells isolated by negative enrichment. These receptors originate from a human donor in good health.

The chain combines TRBV4-1 with TRBJ2-1, with 10 bases fitting TRBD1. There are 15 residues in the CDR3. Trimming cost V 4 bases and J 12 bases; bases outside gene matches: 12. Per the germline V gene, CDR1 is MGHRA and CDR2 is YSYEKL. The CDR3 protein is CASSLRDRGISGQFF. The CDR3 bases are TGCGCCAGCAGCCTCCGGGACAGGGGCATTTCAGGGCAGTTCTTC.

This rearrangement joins TRBV30 to TRBJ2-1; maybe TRBD2 (6 bases). CDR3 length: 16 amino acids. V dropped 3 bases and J dropped 7 bases, with 22 bases sitting between them. Germline CDR1 and CDR2: GTSNPN and SVGIG (reference sequence). As DNA, the CDR3 is TGTGCCTGGAGGCCCCTGGGGTGGGTGGGGGGTAATGAGCAGTTCTTC. It yields the protein CAWRPLGWVGGNEQFF.

This rearrangement joins TRBV28 to TRBJ2-7; TRBD2 is a possible D gene (6 bases). Trimming stripped 5 bases from V and 7 bases from J, with 15 bases between. Germline V lookup: CDR1 MDHEN, CDR2 SYDVKM. The CDR3 is made up of 13 amino acids. In nucleotides, the CDR3 is TGTGCCAGCAGTCCCCTAGGGGCGGGAGAGCAGTACTTC. This codes for CASSPLGAGEQYF.

This chain links TRBV9 with TRBJ2-2; D remains ambiguous. Trimming removed 2 bases from V and 1 base from J, with 6 bases in between. From germline, CDR1 is SGDLS and CDR2 YYNGEE. This CDR3 spans 14 amino acids. In DNA form, the CDR3 reads TGTGCCAGCAGCGTGCGTAGGAACACCGGGGAGCTGTTTTTT. It is translated as CASSVRRNTGELFF.

This chain uses TRBV28 with TRBJ2-7; D is possibly TRBD1 (6 bases). The CDR3 contains 15 residues. CDR1 is MDHEN, CDR2 SYDVKM, per germline. V was clipped by 7 bases and J by 0 bases, with 16 bases between them. The CDR3 coding sequence is TGTGCCAGCAACCTCCAAGGGGGACCCTCCTACGAGCAGTACTTC. It specifies CASNLQGGPSYEQYF.

This chain uses TRBV24-1 with TRBJ2-5; a weak D match, TRBD1 (5 bases). From germline, CDR1 is KGHDR and CDR2 SFDVKD. Between the trimmed V and J ends, which lost 0 bases and 4 bases, there was a span of 11 bases. The CDR3 sequence is 15 residues long. This CDR3 reads CATSDLRQGTETQYF. The CDR3 bases are TGTGCCACCAGTGATTTGCGGCAGGGCACAGAGACCCAGTACTTC.

The J gene is TRBJ1-4, the V gene TRBV3-1 (or the pseudogene TRBV3-2); a weak D match, TRBD1 (6 bases). The CDR3 contains 15 residues. The V gene lost 5 bases and the J gene lost 4 bases, with 14 bases spanning the gap. In germline, CDR1 is LGHDT, CDR2 YNNKEL (reference sequence). For the CDR3, the DNA is TGTGCCAGCAGCTCAGGGGCTAACAGTAATGAAAAACTGTTTTTT. Its translation: CASSSGANSNEKLFF.

This chain links TRBV28 with TRBJ2-7, with 12 bases aligning to TRBD2. V trimming: 3 bases; J trimming: 11 bases; junction bases outside the gene matches: 14. Germline loops: CDR1 MDHEN, CDR2 SYDVKM. This CDR3 has 16 amino acids. The CDR3: CASSFLSGLAGSSKYF. CDR3 bases: TGTGCCAGCAGTTTCCTCTCTGGACTAGCGGGAAGTTCTAAGTACTTC.

This clone was counted once. The rearrangement joins TRBV7-2 to TRBJ2-7; tentatively, D is TRBD2 (6 bases). Deletions cut 5 bases from V and 2 bases from J, with 16 bases between. The V gene's germline CDR1 is SGHTA and CDR2 FQGNSA. CDR3 length: 15 residues. Written as DNA, the CDR3 is TGTGCCAGCAGCCCCCGGCTGGGGGGAGCCTACGAGCAGTACTTC. The encoded protein is CASSPRLGGAYEQYF.

The chain is built from TRBV2 and TRBJ1-5; 10 bases match TRBD1. Trimming cost V 6 bases and J 2 bases; bases outside gene matches: 10. This CDR3 has 17 residues. The germline V gene has CDR1 SNHLY and CDR2 FYNNEI. Here the CDR3 reads CASRQGQGFVGNQPQHF. The CDR3 nucleotides are TGTGCCAGCAGGCAGGGACAGGGGTTTGTTGGCAATCAGCCCCAGCATTTT. The whole variable domain, filled in from reference TRBV2 and TRBJ1-5, reads EPEVTQTPSHQVTQMGQEVILRCVPISNHLYFYWYRQILGQKVEFLVSFYNNEISEKSEIFDDQFSVERPDGSNFTLKIRSTKLEDSAMYFCASRQGQGFVGNQPQHFGDGTRLSIL.

The rearrangement links TRBV19 to TRBJ2-1, with D perhaps matching TRBD2 (6 bases). Trimming shortened V by 1 base and J by 4 bases, and 8 bases separated the two germline ends. CDR3 size: 14 residues. Germline assignment: CDR1 LNHDA and CDR2 SQIVND (reference sequence). The CDR3 region has the DNA TGTGCCAGTAGTATAGGAGGAGGGTACAATGAGCAGTTCTTC. This codes for CASSIGGGYNEQFF.

The rearrangement links TRBV15 to TRBJ2-5, with D uncertain. The CDR3 spans 12 residues. V lost 0 bases to trimming and J lost 2 bases, with 1 base between them. Germline CDR1 is LNHNV and CDR2 is YYDKDF (reference sequence). CDR3 nucleotide sequence: TGTGCCACCAGCAGAGATCAAGAGACCCAGTACTTC. It codes for CATSRDQETQYF. The full variable domain, rest sourced from reference TRBV15 and TRBJ2-5, is DAMVIQNPRYQVTQFGKPVTLSCSQTLNHNVMYWYQQKSSQAPKLLFHYYDKDFNNEADTPDNFQSRRPNTSFCFLDIRSPGLGDTAMYLCATSRDQETQYFGPGTRLLVL.

This clone has only one observation. This chain links TRBV7-2 with TRBJ2-1; possible D gene TRBD1, 6 bases. Germline CDR1 and CDR2: SGHTA and FQGNSA. The CDR3 spans 14 residues. Trimming pared 4 bases from V and 2 bases from J, leaving 9 bases between. As DNA, the CDR3 is TGTGCCAGCAGCTCAGGACAGACCTACAATGAGCAGTTCTTC. It codes for CASSSGQTYNEQFF. The complete variable domain, with remaining parts taken from reference TRBV7-2 and TRBJ2-1, reads GAGVSQSPSNKVTEKGKDVELRCDPISGHTALYWYRQSLGQGLEFLIYFQGNSAPDKSGLPSDRFSAERTGGSVSTLTIQRTQQEDSAVYLCASSSGQTYNEQFFGPGTRLTVL.

The rearrangement links TRBV3-1 (or the pseudogene TRBV3-2) to TRBJ1-2; 7 nucleotides line up with TRBD1. The CDR3 length is 16 residues. V gave up 2 bases and J gave up 3 bases; unmatched junction bases: 9. Germline V lookup: CDR1 LGHDT, CDR2 YNNKEL (reference sequence). Here the CDR3 reads CASSQWDRRGYYGYTF. CDR3 nucleotides: TGTGCCAGCAGCCAATGGGACAGAAGAGGATACTATGGCTACACCTTC.

The CDR3 is CASSIGGQTNTGELFF. The CDR3, as DNA: TGTGCCAGTAGTATTGGGGGACAGACGAACACCGGGGAGCTGTTTTTT. This chain links TRBV19 with TRBJ2-2; 7 positions agree with TRBD1. The ends lost 3 bases at V and 0 bases at J; junction bases unmatched: 4. The length of the CDR3 is 16 residues. CDR1 is LNHDA, CDR2 SQIVND, per germline (reference sequence). Together with reference TRBV19 and TRBJ2-2, the CDR3 gives the full variable domain: DGGITQSPKYLFRKEGQNVTLSCEQNLNHDAMYWYRQDPGQGLRLIYYSQIVNDFQKGDIAEGYSVSREKKESFPLTVTSAQKNPTAFYLCASSIGGQTNTGELFFGEGSRLTVL.

The chain has TRBV15 and TRBJ1-3; tentative D call: TRBD1 (5 bases). Germline CDR1 is LNHNV and CDR2 is YYDKDF (reference sequence). This CDR3 is built from 16 residues. V was shortened by 5 bases and J by 2 bases, with 16 bases between the two germline ends. CDR3 bases: TGTGCCACCAGCGGAACGAAACAGGCGCCTGGAAACACCATATATTTT. It specifies CATSGTKQAPGNTIYF.

The CDR3 here is CASSLALAGAETQYF. The DNA for the CDR3 is TGCGCCAGCAGCTTGGCCCTAGCGGGGGCAGAGACCCAGTACTTC. The chain couples TRBV5-1 to TRBJ2-5, with 10 positions matching TRBD2. Germline assignment: CDR1 SGHRS and CDR2 YFSETQ. V trimming: 0 bases; J trimming: 4 bases; junction bases outside the gene matches: 3. The CDR3 loop spans 15 amino acids.

This chain links TRBV19 with TRBJ2-7; TRBD2 aligns across 8 bases. The J segment lost 3 bases and the V segment lost 0 bases, leaving 22 bases of the junction unmatched. Germline CDR1 and CDR2: LNHDA and SQIVND (reference sequence). This CDR3 is 21 amino acids long. CDR3 nucleotide sequence: TGTGCCAGTAGTATAGAGGGACTAGGCTCAATTCTGAACGTCCTAATCTACGAGCAGTACTTC. It yields the protein CASSIEGLGSILNVLIYEQYF. The variable domain in full, with the rest retrieved from reference TRBV19 and TRBJ2-7, is DGGITQSPKYLFRKEGQNVTLSCEQNLNHDAMYWYRQDPGQGLRLIYYSQIVNDFQKGDIAEGYSVSREKKESFPLTVTSAQKNPTAFYLCASSIEGLGSILNVLIYEQYFGPGTRLTVT.

This rearrangement joins TRBV4-3 to TRBJ2-1, with TRBD2 as a possible D gene (7 bases). CDR3 length: 16 residues. Per the germline V gene, CDR1 is LGHNA and CDR2 is YSLEER. Trimming shortened V by 0 bases and J by 4 bases, and 13 bases separated the two germline ends. The CDR3 region is CASSQDARGGYNEQFF. The CDR3 region has the DNA TGCGCCAGCAGCCAAGATGCTAGGGGGGGGTACAATGAGCAGTTCTTC.

The V and J genes are TRBV4-3 and TRBJ2-2, with D possibly TRBD1 on 6 matching bases. Germline loops: CDR1 LGHNA, CDR2 YSLEER. Deletions cut 2 bases from V and 5 bases from J, with 9 bases between. The CDR3 contains 14 residues. DNA of the CDR3: TGCGCCAGCAGCCAAATCGGACAGACCGGGGAGCTGTTTTTT. Its protein is CASSQIGQTGELFF.

This chain connects TRBV7-3 to TRBJ2-1, with 12 nucleotides matching TRBD2. This CDR3 contains 17 residues. Germline values: CDR1 SGHTA, CDR2 FQGTGA. V lost 5 bases to trimming and J lost 4 bases; unmatched junction nucleotides: 9. The CDR3 DNA reads as TGTGCCAGCAGCCCTGGACTAGCGGGGCCGCTGTACAATGAGCAGTTCTTC. The encoded protein is CASSPGLAGPLYNEQFF.

This rearrangement joins TRBV27 to TRBJ1-5; 7 positions agree with TRBD1. The length of the CDR3 is 13 residues. The V gene end was trimmed by 5 bases and the J gene end by 9 bases; junction bases not matched to a gene: 7. Germline V CDR1 and CDR2: MNHEY, SMNVEV (reference sequence). The CDR3 nucleotides are TGTGCCAGCAGTGTGAACAGGGGAAGGCCCCAGCATTTT. Protein: CASSVNRGRPQHF.

The chain combines TRBV5-1 with TRBJ2-7, with 14 nucleotides matching TRBD2. This CDR3 is 15 amino acids long. Trimming at V came to 4 bases and at J to 3 bases, leaving 3 bases not matched to a gene. Germline-derived CDR1 and CDR2 are SGHRS and YFSETQ. The CDR3 sequence is CASSHGLAGGYEQYF. For the CDR3, the DNA is TGCGCCAGCAGCCATGGACTAGCGGGAGGCTACGAGCAGTACTTC.

The rearrangement links TRBV11-1 to TRBJ2-1, with D perhaps TRBD2 (6 bases). V gave up 0 bases and J gave up 3 bases, with 9 bases separating them. The CDR3 is 15 amino acids. Germline lookup yields CDR1 SGHAT and CDR2 FQDESV (reference sequence). The CDR3 sequence is CASSLAGLIYNEQFF. The CDR3 region has the DNA TGTGCCAGCAGCTTAGCGGGACTCATCTACAATGAGCAGTTCTTC.

The chain uses TRBV7-2 and TRBJ2-3, with TRBD2 identical over 12 bases. Germline V CDR1 and CDR2: SGHTA, FQGNSA. V shed 0 bases, J shed 3 bases, and the junction held 1 base outside the gene matches. The CDR3 sequence is 16 residues long. The CDR3 sequence is CASSLAGTSGTDTQYF. The CDR3 nucleotides are TGTGCCAGCAGCTTAGCCGGGACTAGCGGGACAGATACGCAGTATTTT.